What follows is one T cell receptor beta chain and its context. This sample stems from a study of blood T cell repertoires in COVID-19. This CDR3 is 16 amino acids long. Germline CDR1 SGHNT, CDR2 YENEEA. The trim removed 4 bases at V and 5 bases at J, leaving 10 bases unmatched. Generated by immunoSEQ multiplex PCR, the TCRdb table keeps only in-frame clones and is missing some. The data hold 150,000 to 200,000 clones, with roughly 80% observed a single time. Cohort assignment relied on participant-reported clinical history. Two negative PCRs, clearance, or symptom resolution had been documented for recovered Cohort 3 donors.

The genes are TRBV11-3 and TRBJ2-2; 7 nucleotides match TRBD1. The sequence derives from a man aged 50-59 years who had recovered from COVID-19. Specimen: PBMCs or T cells enriched from blood (not recorded which). In DNA form, the CDR3 reads TGTGCCAGCAGCTCACGTCCCGGGACAGCAACCGGGGAGCTGTTTTTT. As protein: CASSSRPGTATGELFF.